The 11 T cell receptor beta chains below come from one sample, sequenced in a study of blood T cell repertoires in COVID-19. Clones were read by immunoSEQ multiplex PCR, and TCRdb kept only the in-frame ones, dropping some. The sample records roughly 120,000 clones, approximately 79% being singletons. Sample: peripheral blood. The receptors stem from a woman older than 75 with active or convalescent COVID-19.

The V gene is TRBV4-2, the J gene TRBJ2-2; D is unresolved. Per the germline V gene, CDR1 is LGHNA and CDR2 is YNFKEQ. The CDR3 sequence is 17 residues long. The V end lost 1 base, the J end lost 2 bases, and 14 bases lay between the germline ends. CDR3: CASSQVPGGGNTGELFF. CDR3 DNA sequence: TGTGCCAGCAGCCAAGTACCCGGCGGCGGAAACACCGGGGAGCTGTTTTTT.

The genes are TRBV4-1 and TRBJ1-1, with TRBD1 matching 11 bases. The CDR3 has 14 residues. The germline CDR1 and CDR2 sequences are MGHRA and YSYEKL. V lost 4 bases and J lost 5; bases outside the gene matches: 3. CDR3 nucleotide sequence: TGCGCCAGCAGCCGAGGGACAGGGGGGACTGAAGCTTTCTTT. Translating gives CASSRGTGGTEAFF.

This chain joins TRBV29-1 and TRBJ2-7; perhaps TRBD2 as D (5 bases). V lost 4 bases, J lost 4 bases, and 11 bases lay in between. In germline, CDR1 is SQVTM, CDR2 ANQGSEA. The CDR3 extends over 12 amino acids. CDR3 nucleotides: TGCAGCGTTGTTCGGGGTCGGTACGAGCAGTACTTC. It yields the protein CSVVRGRYEQYF.

The chain links TRBV28 to TRBJ1-5; maybe TRBD1 (6 bases). The germline V and J ends were trimmed by 5 bases and 4 bases, with 15 bases remaining between them. The germline gives CDR1 MDHEN, CDR2 SYDVKM. The CDR3 runs to 15 residues. In nucleotides, the CDR3 is TGTGCCAGCAGTGTATTCGACAGGTTGAATCAGCCCCAGCATTTT. Translation: CASSVFDRLNQPQHF.

V gene TRBV7-2 combines with J gene TRBJ2-5; tentative D call: TRBD1 (6 bases). The V end lost 5 bases, the J end lost 5 bases, and 24 bases lay between the germline ends. CDR1 is SGHTA and CDR2 is FQGNSA in the germline V gene. The CDR3 runs to 17 residues. CDR3 coding DNA: TGTGCCAGCAGCCACTATCCCGGGACAAGAGCGAGGGAGACCCAGTACTTC. This gives the protein CASSHYPGTRARETQYF.

The chain has TRBV4-3 and TRBJ2-2; TRBD1 might be the D (5 bases). Germline V gene sequence: CDR1 LGHNA, CDR2 YSLEER. Trimming stripped 0 bases from V and 4 bases from J, with 12 bases between. The CDR3 length is 16 residues. The CDR3 DNA reads as TGCGCCAGCAGCCAAGATGGGGCGGTCTTCACCGGGGAGCTGTTTTTT. Translation gives CASSQDGAVFTGELFF.

This clone came up a few times. The chain couples TRBV4-3 to TRBJ2-4; 11 bases fit TRBD2. The germline CDR1 and CDR2 sequences are LGHNA and YSLEER. This CDR3 has 18 residues. Trimming cost V 0 bases and J 5 bases; bases outside gene matches: 9. The CDR3 DNA reads TGCGCCAGCAGCCAAGATATAGCGGGAGGGCCACCTCAAAACATTCAGTACTTC. This codes for CASSQDIAGGPPQNIQYF.

The V gene is TRBV28, the J gene TRBJ2-2; D unclear. V was clipped by 8 bases and J by 1 base, with 11 bases between them. The CDR3 consists of 14 residues. In germline, CDR1 is MDHEN, CDR2 SYDVKM. The CDR3 DNA sequence: TGTGCCAGCTCGAGGTATTTGAACACCGGGGAGCTGTTTTTT. The encoded protein is CASSRYLNTGELFF. Complete variable domain (other parts from reference TRBV28 and TRBJ2-2): DVKVTQSSRYLVKRTGEKVFLECVQDMDHENMFWYRQDPGLGLRLIYFSYDVKMKEKGDIPEGYSVSREKKERFSLILESASTNQTSMYLCASSRYLNTGELFFGEGSRLTVL.

The V call is TRBV18, the J call TRBJ2-3, with 13 bases matching TRBD2. J lost 1 base, V lost 0 bases, and 1 base had no gene match. This CDR3 spans 17 amino acids. CDR1 is KGHSH and CDR2 is LQKENI in the germline V gene. The CDR3 DNA is TGTGCCAGCTCACCACCGGGACTAGCGGGACGCACAGATACGCAGTATTTT. Amino acids: CASSPPGLAGRTDTQYF.

For the CDR3, the DNA is TGTGCCAGTAGTATAGACTCAAGGGGAGGCTCCTACAATGAGCAGTTCTTC. Translating gives CASSIDSRGGSYNEQFF. This chain connects TRBV19 to TRBJ2-1; the D gene is possibly TRBD2 (6 bases). Trimming left V 0 bases short and J 0 bases short, with 12 bases between. Germline CDR1 and CDR2: LNHDA and SQIVND (reference sequence). The CDR3 has 17 residues.

This chain connects TRBV5-6 to TRBJ2-1; D not certain. The germline gives CDR1 SGHDT, CDR2 YYEEEE. Trimming left V 0 bases short and J 3 bases short, with 4 bases between. The CDR3 totals 13 residues. The CDR3 protein is CASSLDIYNEQFF. The CDR3 DNA reads TGTGCCAGCAGCTTGGATATCTACAATGAGCAGTTCTTC.